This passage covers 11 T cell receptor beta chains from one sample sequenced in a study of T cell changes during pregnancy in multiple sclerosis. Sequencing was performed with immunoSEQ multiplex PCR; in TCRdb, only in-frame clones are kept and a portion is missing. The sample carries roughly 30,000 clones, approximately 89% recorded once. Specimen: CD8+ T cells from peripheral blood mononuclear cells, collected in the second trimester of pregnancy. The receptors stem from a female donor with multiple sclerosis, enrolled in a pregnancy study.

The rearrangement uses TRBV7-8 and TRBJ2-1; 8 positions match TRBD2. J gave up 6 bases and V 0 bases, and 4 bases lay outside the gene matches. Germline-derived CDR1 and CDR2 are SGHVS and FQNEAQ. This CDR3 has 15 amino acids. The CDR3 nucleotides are TGTGCCAGCAGCTTAGCGGGACTAGTGGTCAATGAGCAGTTCTTC. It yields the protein CASSLAGLVVNEQFF.

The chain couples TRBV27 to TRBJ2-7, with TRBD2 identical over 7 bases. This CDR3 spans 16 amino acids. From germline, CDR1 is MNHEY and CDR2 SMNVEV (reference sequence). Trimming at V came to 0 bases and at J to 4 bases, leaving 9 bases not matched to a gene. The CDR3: CASSLSAGVGVYEQYF. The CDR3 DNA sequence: TGTGCCAGCAGTTTATCGGCGGGAGTGGGGGTTTACGAGCAGTACTTC.

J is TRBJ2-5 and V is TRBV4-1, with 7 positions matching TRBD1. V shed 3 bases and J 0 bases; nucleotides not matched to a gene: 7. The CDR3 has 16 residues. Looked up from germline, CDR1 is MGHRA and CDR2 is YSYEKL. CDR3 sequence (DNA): TGCGCCAGCAGCCAGGAACCGGGACAGTACCAAGAGACCCAGTACTTC. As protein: CASSQEPGQYQETQYF.

The CDR3 is CASSGEPGELFF. In DNA form, the CDR3 reads TGTGCCAGCAGTGGTGAGCCCGGGGAGCTGTTTTTT. The genes are TRBV2 and TRBJ2-2; unclear D gene. V was cut by 4 bases and J by 6 bases, with 6 bases left in between. CDR1 SNHLY and CDR2 FYNNEI come from the germline V gene. This CDR3 is built from 12 residues.

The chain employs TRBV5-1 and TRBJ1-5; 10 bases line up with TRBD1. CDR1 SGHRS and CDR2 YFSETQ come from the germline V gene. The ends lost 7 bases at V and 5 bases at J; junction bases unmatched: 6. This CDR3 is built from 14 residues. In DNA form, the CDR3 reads TGCGCCAGCGTGACAGGGGGCGCAGATCAGCCCCAGCATTTT. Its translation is CASVTGGADQPQHF.

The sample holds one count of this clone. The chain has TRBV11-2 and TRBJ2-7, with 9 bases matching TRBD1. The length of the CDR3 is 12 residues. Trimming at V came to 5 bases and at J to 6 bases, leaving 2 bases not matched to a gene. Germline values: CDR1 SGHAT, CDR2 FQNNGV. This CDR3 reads CASSTGGLEQYF. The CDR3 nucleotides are TGTGCCAGCAGCACAGGGGGCCTCGAGCAGTACTTC.

The CDR3 protein is CASNFAGPSLTGELFF. CDR3 nucleotides: TGTGCCAGTAACTTTGCGGGGCCAAGCCTAACCGGGGAGCTGTTTTTT. The chain carries TRBV19 and TRBJ2-2; D perhaps matches TRBD2 (6 bases). Trimming pared 7 bases from V and 5 bases from J, leaving 20 bases between. CDR3 length: 16 residues. Germline CDR1 and CDR2: LNHDA and SQIVND (reference sequence).

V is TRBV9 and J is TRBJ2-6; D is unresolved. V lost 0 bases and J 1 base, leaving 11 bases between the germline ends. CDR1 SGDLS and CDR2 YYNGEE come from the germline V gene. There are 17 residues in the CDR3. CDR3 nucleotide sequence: TGTGCCAGCAGCGTAGAACAGATAGTGTCTGGGGCCAACGTCCTGACTTTC. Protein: CASSVEQIVSGANVLTF.

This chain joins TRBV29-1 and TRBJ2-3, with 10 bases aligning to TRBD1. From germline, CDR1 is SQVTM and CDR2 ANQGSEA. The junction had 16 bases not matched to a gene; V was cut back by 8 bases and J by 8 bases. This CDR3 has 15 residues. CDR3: CSTVPWDRGGGTQYF. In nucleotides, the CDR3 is TGCAGCACCGTTCCTTGGGACAGGGGAGGTGGTACGCAGTATTTT.

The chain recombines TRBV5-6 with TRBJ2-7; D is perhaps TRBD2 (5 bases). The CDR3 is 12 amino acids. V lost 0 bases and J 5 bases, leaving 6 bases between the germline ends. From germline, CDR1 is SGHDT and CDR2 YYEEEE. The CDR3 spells CASSLGGHEQYF. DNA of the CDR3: TGTGCCAGCAGCTTGGGAGGGCACGAGCAGTACTTC. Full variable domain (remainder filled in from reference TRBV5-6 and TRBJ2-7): DAGVTQSPTHLIKTRGQQVTLRCSPKSGHDTVSWYQQALGQGPQFIFQYYEEEERQRGNFPDRFSGHQFPNYSSELNVNALLLGDSALYLCASSLGGHEQYFGPGTRLTVT.

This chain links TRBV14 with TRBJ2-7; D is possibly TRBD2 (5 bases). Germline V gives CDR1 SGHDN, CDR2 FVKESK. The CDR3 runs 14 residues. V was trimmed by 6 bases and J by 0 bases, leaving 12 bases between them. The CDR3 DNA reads TGTGCCAGCAGTGACCCGGGGAGCTCCTACGAGCAGTACTTC. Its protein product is CASSDPGSSYEQYF.